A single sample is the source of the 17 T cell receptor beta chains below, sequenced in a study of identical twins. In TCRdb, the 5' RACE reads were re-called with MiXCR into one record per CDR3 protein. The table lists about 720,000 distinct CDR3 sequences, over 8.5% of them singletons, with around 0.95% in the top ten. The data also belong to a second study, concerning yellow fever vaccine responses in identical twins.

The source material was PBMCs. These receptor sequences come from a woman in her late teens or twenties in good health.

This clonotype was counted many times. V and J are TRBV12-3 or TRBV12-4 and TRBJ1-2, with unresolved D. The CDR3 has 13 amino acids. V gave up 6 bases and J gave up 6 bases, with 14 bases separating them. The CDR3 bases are TGTGCCAGCAGACAAAACGGCCTCAATGGCTACACCTTC. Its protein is CASRQNGLNGYTF.

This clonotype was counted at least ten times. The CDR3 reads CASSLGNEKLFF. DNA for the CDR3: TGTGCCAGCAGTTTGGGGAACGAAAAACTGTTTTTT. The chain is built from TRBV12-3 or TRBV12-4 and TRBJ1-4; unclear D gene. The V end was cut by 3 bases, the J end by 8 bases, with 7 bases between. The CDR3 loop spans 12 amino acids.

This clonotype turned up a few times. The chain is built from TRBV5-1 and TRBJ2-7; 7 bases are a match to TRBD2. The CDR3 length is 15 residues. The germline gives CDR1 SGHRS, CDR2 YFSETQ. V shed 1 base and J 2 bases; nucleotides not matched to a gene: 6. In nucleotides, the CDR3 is TGCGCCAGCAGCTTGCAGGCGGGAGCTGCCTACGAGCAGTACTTC. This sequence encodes CASSLQAGAAYEQYF. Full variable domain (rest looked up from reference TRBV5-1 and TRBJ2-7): KAGVTQTPRYLIKTRGQQVTLSCSPISGHRSVSWYQQTPGQGLQFLFEYFSETQRNKGNFPGRFSGRQFSNSRSEMNVSTLELGDSALYLCASSLQAGAAYEQYFGPGTRLTVT.

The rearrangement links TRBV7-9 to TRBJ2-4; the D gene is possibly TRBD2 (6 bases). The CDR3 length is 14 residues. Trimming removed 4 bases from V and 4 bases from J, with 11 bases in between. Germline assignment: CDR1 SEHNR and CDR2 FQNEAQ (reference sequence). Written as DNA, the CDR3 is TGTGCCAGCAGCTCAGCGACTAGTAAAAACATTCAGTACTTC. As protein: CASSSATSKNIQYF. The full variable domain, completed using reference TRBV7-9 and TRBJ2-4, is DTGVSQNPRHKITKRGQNVTFRCDPISEHNRLYWYRQTLGQGPEFLTYFQNEAQLEKSRLLSDRFSAERPKGSFSTLEIQRTEQGDSAMYLCASSSATSKNIQYFGAGTRLSVL.

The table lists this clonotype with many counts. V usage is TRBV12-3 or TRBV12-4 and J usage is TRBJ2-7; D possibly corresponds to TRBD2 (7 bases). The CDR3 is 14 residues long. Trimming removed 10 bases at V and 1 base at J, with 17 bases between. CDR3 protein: CATSLGGPSYEQYF. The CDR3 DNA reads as TGTGCCACCAGCCTGGGGGGGCCTTCCTACGAGCAGTACTTC.

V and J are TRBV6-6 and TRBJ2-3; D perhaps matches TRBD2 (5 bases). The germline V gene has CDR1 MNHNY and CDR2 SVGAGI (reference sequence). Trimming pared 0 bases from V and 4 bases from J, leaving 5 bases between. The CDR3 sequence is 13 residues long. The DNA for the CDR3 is TGTGCCAGCAGTTACTCGGAGGCAGATACGCAGTATTTT. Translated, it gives CASSYSEADTQYF.

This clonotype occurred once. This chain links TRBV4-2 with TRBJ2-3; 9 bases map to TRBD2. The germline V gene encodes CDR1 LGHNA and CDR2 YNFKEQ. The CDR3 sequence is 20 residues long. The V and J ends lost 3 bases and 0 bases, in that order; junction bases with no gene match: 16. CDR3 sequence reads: CASSHPHGGGGASSTDTQYF. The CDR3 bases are TGTGCCAGCAGCCATCCCCACGGGGGCGGGGGGGCCTCTAGCACAGATACGCAGTATTTT.

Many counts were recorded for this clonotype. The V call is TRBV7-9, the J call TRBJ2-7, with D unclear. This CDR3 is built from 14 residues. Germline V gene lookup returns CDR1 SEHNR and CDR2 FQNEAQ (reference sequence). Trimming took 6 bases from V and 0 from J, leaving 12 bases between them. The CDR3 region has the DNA TGTGCCAGCAGTTCCGGGCAGAGCTCCTACGAGCAGTACTTC. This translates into CASSSGQSSYEQYF.

CDR3 loop: CSVSGVAGSYEQYF. The CDR3 DNA sequence: TGCAGCGTTTCCGGGGTCGCAGGGTCCTACGAGCAGTACTTC. The V and J genes are TRBV29-1 and TRBJ2-7, with D perhaps matching TRBD1 or TRBD2 (5 bases each). The ends were cut back, 5 bases at V and 1 base at J, with 15 bases in the middle. CDR3 size: 14 residues. Germline CDR1 is SQVTM and CDR2 is ANQGSEA.

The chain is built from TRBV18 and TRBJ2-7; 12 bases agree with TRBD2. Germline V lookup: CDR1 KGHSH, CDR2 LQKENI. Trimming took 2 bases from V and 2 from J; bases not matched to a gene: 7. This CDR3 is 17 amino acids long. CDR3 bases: TGTGCCAGCTCACCAGCTAGCGGGAGGGAGAAGGCCTACGAGCAGTACTTC. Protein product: CASSPASGREKAYEQYF.

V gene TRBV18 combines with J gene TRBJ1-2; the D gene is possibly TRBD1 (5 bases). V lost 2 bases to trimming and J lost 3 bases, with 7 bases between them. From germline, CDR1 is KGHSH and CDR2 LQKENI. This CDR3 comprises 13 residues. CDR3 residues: CASSPVGDYGYTF. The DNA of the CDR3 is TGTGCCAGCTCACCAGTAGGGGACTATGGCTACACCTTC.

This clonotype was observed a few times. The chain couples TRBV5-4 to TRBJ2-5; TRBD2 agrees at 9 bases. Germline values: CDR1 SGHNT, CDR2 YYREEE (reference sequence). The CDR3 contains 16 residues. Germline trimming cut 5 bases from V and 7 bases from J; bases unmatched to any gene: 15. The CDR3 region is CASRPTSGTPAGTQYF. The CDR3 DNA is TGTGCCAGCAGACCGACTAGCGGAACCCCGGCGGGGACCCAGTACTTC. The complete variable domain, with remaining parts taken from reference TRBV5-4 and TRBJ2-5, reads ETGVTQSPTHLIKTRGQQVTLRCSSQSGHNTVSWYQQALGQGPQFIFQYYREEENGRGNFPPRFSGLQFPNYSSELNVNALELDDSALYLCASRPTSGTPAGTQYFGPGTRLLVL.

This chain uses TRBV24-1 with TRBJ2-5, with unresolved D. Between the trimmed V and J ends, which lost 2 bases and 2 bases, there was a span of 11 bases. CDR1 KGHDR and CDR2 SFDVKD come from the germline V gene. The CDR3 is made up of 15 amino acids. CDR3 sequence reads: CATSDSRTGQETQYF. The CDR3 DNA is TGTGCCACCAGTGATTCCCGGACGGGTCAAGAGACCCAGTACTTC.

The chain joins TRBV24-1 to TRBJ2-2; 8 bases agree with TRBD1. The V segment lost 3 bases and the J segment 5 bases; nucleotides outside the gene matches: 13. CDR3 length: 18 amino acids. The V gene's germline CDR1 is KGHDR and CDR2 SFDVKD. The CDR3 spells CATSDPTATGARTGELFF. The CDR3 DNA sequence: TGTGCCACCAGTGATCCAACCGCGACAGGGGCGAGGACCGGGGAGCTGTTTTTT.

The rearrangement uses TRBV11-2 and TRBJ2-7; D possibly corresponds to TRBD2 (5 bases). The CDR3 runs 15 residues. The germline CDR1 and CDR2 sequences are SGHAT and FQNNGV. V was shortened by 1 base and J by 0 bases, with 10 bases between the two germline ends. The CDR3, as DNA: TGTGCCAGCAGCTTAGTCAGAGGGCTCTCCTACGAGCAGTACTTC. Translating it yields CASSLVRGLSYEQYF.

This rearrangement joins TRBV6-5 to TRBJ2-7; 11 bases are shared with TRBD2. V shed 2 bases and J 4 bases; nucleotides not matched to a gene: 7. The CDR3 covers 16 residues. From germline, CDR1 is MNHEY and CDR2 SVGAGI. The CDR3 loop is CASSYGTSGVVYEQYF. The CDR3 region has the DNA TGTGCCAGCAGTTACGGGACTAGCGGAGTTGTTTACGAGCAGTACTTC.

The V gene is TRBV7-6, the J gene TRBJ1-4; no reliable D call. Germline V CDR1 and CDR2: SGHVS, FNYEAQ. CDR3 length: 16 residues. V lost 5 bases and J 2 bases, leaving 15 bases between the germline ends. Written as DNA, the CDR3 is TGTGCCAGCAGCCCAAGCTTTCTCGGGACTAATGAAAAACTGTTTTTT. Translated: CASSPSFLGTNEKLFF. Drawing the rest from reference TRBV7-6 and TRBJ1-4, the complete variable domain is GAGVSQSPRYKVTKRGQDVALRCDPISGHVSLYWYRQALGQGPEFLTYFNYEAQQDKSGLPNDRFSAERPEGSISTLTIQRTEQRDSAMYRCASSPSFLGTNEKLFFGSGTQLSVL.